This entry features one T cell receptor (beta chain) sequence. Its recognized antigen is unknown. No base quality values were provided; no much bigger clone lies one nucleotide off. CD8 naive samples were CD45RO-negative cells positively selected for CCR7, giving a CD45RA+CCR7+ population that excluded TemRA cells. The donors were healthy, HIV-negative adults who had no recently reported acute infections or vaccinations. Every donor was a Caucasian adult residing in Nashville, Tennessee, USA. Blood was obtained by leukapheresis, after which PBMCs were separated by Ficoll-Histopaque density gradient centrifugation and cryopreserved in liquid nitrogen vapor phase. Analytical flow cytometry was used to check the purity and quantity of each magnetically sorted T cell population. Each sorted fraction had its genomic DNA isolated and then quantified by UV absorbance on a Nanodrop 2000c. These data originate in a study of shared clonotypes between healthy human individuals (TCRdb year 2020). For the study in its entirety: The cohort included a few men and a couple of women between 18 and 49 years of age. For each donor, three plates each were used for CD4 naive and CD4 memory, two plates were used for CD8 naive, and one plate was used for CD8 memory. Leukapheresis yielded between about 0.94 and 8.9 billion PBMCs per donor. To increase sequencing depth and limit assay-specific biases, different laboratories used diverse techniques to prepare libraries and sequence TCR repertoires. Blood TCR repertoires of a handful of healthy adults were deeply sequenced to estimate repertoire size and the extent of clonotype sharing between individuals.

General findings and caveats noted by the study authors: Compared with non-shared clonotypes, the clonotypes found in all four sorted-subset donors had higher generation probabilities. Sampling was restricted to blood, and TCR repertoires in tissue are likely to differ from TCR repertoires in blood. Across several donors, approximately 4.9% of naive CD4, more than 3% of naive CD8, about 2% of memory CD4, and 0.4% to 0.45% of memory CD8 clonotypes were shared. Incomplete sequencing was indicated by rarefaction of sorted-subset datasets, despite the large sequencing depth. Pairwise subsampling indicated that sequencing depth was expected to affect the degree of clonotype sharing among donors. Because the study included only a small number of donors, the genetic and exposure-history diversity represented was limited. Naive subsets generally had larger estimated clonotype richness than memory subsets did.

Using the deep immunoSEQ assay, multiplex PCR amplified TCR CDR3 regions from genomic DNA. For each cell subset, the extracted genomic DNA was distributed evenly across all wells of several immunoSEQ 96-well plates, and each plate served as one replicate. Each replicate PCR for sorted subsets received approximately 200 ng genomic DNA, equal to about 30,000 T cell genomes. Purified libraries were quantified with a Qubit 3.0 fluorometer, sized on a Bioanalyzer 2100, and re-quantified with the KAPA Library Quantification kit. Each immunoSEQ 96-well plate was sequenced on its own single-read 150-cycle Illumina NextSeq 550 flow cell. Under the source paper's analysis protocol: The immunoSEQ output contained only junctional sequences without quality scores, so filtering could not match that applied to full-length reads. To assign V/J genes and CDR3, sequences were annotated using PyIR, a Python wrapper for IgBLAST v1.9, with IMGT germline references. Reads were filtered out if the reads had weak V/J assignments (E-value above 1e-6), no CDR3, stop codons, out-of-frame junctions, or ambiguous translated residues. V3J clonotypes were defined as sequences sharing an identical inferred V gene, J gene, and CDR3 amino acid sequence. Percentage overlap between repertoires was calculated by dividing the number of shared unique clonotypes by the size of the smaller repertoire. Three approaches were used to assess repertoire richness: RTK rarefaction, the Chao1 estimator, and Recon v2.1 estimates of unobserved clonotypes. Generation probabilities for all TCRbeta clonotypes obtained by the gDNA method from several donors were computed using OLGA. The table was pulled from immuneACCESS by TCRdb, which kept in-frame rearrangements only. Such tables lose some clones; where checked, under half of the loss comes from unresolved V genes, and the rest has no known cause. D and trimming were read from the DNA, whereas the V and J calls and clone size are those reported in that table. A total of about 2 million clones appear in this sample, approximately 95% of them only once. The biggest ten clones account for 1% to 1.5% of the sample.

The sequence was collected from a man younger than 35 in good health. The sequenced sample consisted of naive CD8+ T cells sorted from blood. This specimen's cell subset or site label, interpreted: CD45RA+CCR7+.

At the DNA level, the sequence is TGCGCCAGCAGCCCCTCGGGGCCTAATGAAAAACTGTTTTTT. Translated, it reads CASSPSGPNEKLFF. This sequence uses TRBV4-3 and TRBJ1-4; a tentative D match to TRBD1 spans 5 bases. From its cysteine to its phenylalanine, the CDR3 spans 14 amino acids. Only the CDR3 portion is preserved as DNA: 42 bases, with reading frame beginning at the first base. CDR1 LGHNA and CDR2 YSLEER are derived from the germline V gene. At the junction V is shortened by 4 bases and J by 3 bases, with 9 bases in between.